The 13 T cell receptor beta chains given below trace back to one sample, sequenced in a study of blood T cells in healthy people across ages. PCR was performed a second time for about 6 to 11 cycles using a sample-barcoded 5' primer and a J-beta primer mix. TCRdb recomputed calls from the 5' RACE reads with MiXCR, one row per CDR3 protein. The sample includes roughly 1,500,000 distinct CDR3 sequences, approximately 42% seen only once; the top ten take 7% to 9%. Sequencing was done on a sample of blood. These receptors all stem from a woman under 30 in good health.

Here the CDR3 reads CSASPTSGSTDTQYF. The DNA of the CDR3 is TGCAGTGCTAGCCCCACTAGCGGGAGCACAGATACGCAGTATTTT. This chain links TRBV20-1 with TRBJ2-3; 9 bases map to TRBD2. The CDR3 sequence is 15 residues long. Germline CDR1 DFQATT, CDR2 SNEGSKA (reference sequence). Trimming cost V 3 bases and J 0 bases; bases outside gene matches: 4.

This chain connects TRBV10-2 to TRBJ1-6; D call uncertain. Looked up from germline, CDR1 is WSHSY and CDR2 is SAAADI. The CDR3 covers 16 residues. V lost 6 bases to trimming and J lost 0 bases, with 12 bases between them. CDR3 sequence (DNA): TGCGCCAGCAGAGAACGGCCTCGCTCCTATAATTCACCCCTCCACTTT. The encoded protein is CASRERPRSYNSPLHF.

This chain uses TRBV12-3 or TRBV12-4 with TRBJ2-1, with D unresolved. The CDR3 covers 13 residues. V was clipped by 0 bases and J by 6 bases, with 6 bases between them. In DNA form, the CDR3 reads TGTGCCAGCAGTTTAGCGGCTAGCAATGAGCAGTTCTTC. Translated: CASSLAASNEQFF.

The rearrangement uses TRBV12-3 or TRBV12-4 and TRBJ2-1, with 11 bases that match TRBD2. CDR3 size: 15 residues. Trimming cost V 6 bases and J 7 bases; bases outside gene matches: 8. The CDR3 coding sequence is TGTGCCAGCAGCGGTACTAGCGGGAGTAGTAATGAGCAGTTCTTC. Its protein is CASSGTSGSSNEQFF.

The chain joins TRBV11-2 to TRBJ2-7, with 8 bases identical to TRBD1. Germline lookup yields CDR1 SGHAT and CDR2 FQNNGV. V trimming: 1 base; J trimming: 4 bases; junction bases outside the gene matches: 9. The CDR3 is made up of 16 amino acids. The CDR3 sequence: CASSLAMGQVKYEQYF. The CDR3 nucleotides are TGTGCCAGCAGCTTAGCCATGGGACAGGTAAAATACGAGCAGTACTTC.

The rearrangement joins TRBV9 to TRBJ1-1; 9 bases match TRBD1. Germline V lookup: CDR1 SGDLS, CDR2 YYNGEE. Trimming removed 5 bases from V and 6 bases from J; junction bases left unmatched: 11. The CDR3 sequence is 15 residues long. As DNA, the CDR3 is TGTGCCAGCAGTCAAACAGGGGGCGCCGGGTCTGAAGCTTTCTTT. Encoded protein: CASSQTGGAGSEAFF.

This sequence joins TRBV20-1 and TRBJ2-1; D could derive from TRBD1 or TRBD2 (5 bases each). Germline assignment: CDR1 DFQATT and CDR2 SNEGSKA (reference sequence). V lost 6 bases, J lost 0 bases, and 15 bases lay in between. The CDR3 totals 15 residues. The CDR3 DNA is TGCAGTGCCCCACCCACGGGGCTCTCCTACAATGAGCAGTTCTTC. Translation gives CSAPPTGLSYNEQFF.

The rearrangement joins TRBV5-6 to TRBJ2-3; D possibly matches TRBD1 or TRBD2 (6 bases each). Germline V gives CDR1 SGHDT, CDR2 YYEEEE. The CDR3 is made up of 15 amino acids. The V and J ends lost 2 bases and 5 bases respectively, with 15 bases between them. Here the CDR3 DNA reads TGTGCCAGCAGCTTAACGGGGGCCAGTGAAGATACGCAGTATTTT. Protein product: CASSLTGASEDTQYF.

The V gene is TRBV27, the J gene TRBJ2-5; TRBD1 agrees at 10 bases. Losses at the gene ends were 6 bases for V and 2 bases for J; bases not matched to a gene: 12. CDR1 MNHEY and CDR2 SMNVEV come from the germline V gene (reference sequence). The length of the CDR3 is 17 residues. The CDR3 sequence: CASSRDPGQGYQETQYF. CDR3 DNA: TGTGCCAGCAGCCGAGATCCGGGACAGGGGTATCAAGAGACCCAGTACTTC.

This clonotype has just a few counts. The chain combines TRBV25-1 with TRBJ2-7; no definite D call. Judging by the DNA end, TRBJ2-5 fits better; the J call may be wrong. Germline V gene sequence: CDR1 MGHDK, CDR2 SYGVNS. This CDR3 comprises 16 residues. This CDR3 reads CASSEFIGSQWGTQYF. For the CDR3, the DNA is TGTGCCAGCAGTGAATTTATTGGCAGCCAGTGGGGGACCCAGTACTTC.

This clonotype occurred a few times. CDR3 in amino acids: CASSPYRATNEKLFF. CDR3 sequence (DNA): TGTGCCAGCAGCCCATACAGGGCAACTAATGAAAAACTGTTTTTT. The rearrangement joins TRBV27 to TRBJ1-4; maybe TRBD1 (6 bases). The CDR3 extends over 15 amino acids. Germline V CDR1 and CDR2: MNHEY, SMNVEV (reference sequence). Trimming cost V 6 bases and J 0 bases, with 11 bases left between them.

This clonotype was counted at least ten times. This chain joins TRBV12-3 or TRBV12-4 and TRBJ2-7; 7 bases agree with TRBD1. CDR3 length: 14 residues. The V and J ends lost 2 bases and 4 bases, in that order; junction bases with no gene match: 5. The CDR3 nucleotides read TGTGCCAGCAGTTTACGGACAGGAACTTACGAGCAGTACTTC. Translation: CASSLRTGTYEQYF.

This clonotype was observed a few times. This chain joins TRBV29-1 and TRBJ2-1, with 11 positions matching TRBD2. Germline V CDR1 and CDR2: SQVTM, ANQGSEA. The CDR3 is made up of 14 amino acids. Germline trimming cut 5 bases from V and 9 bases from J; bases unmatched to any gene: 9. CDR3 amino acids: CSVRGLAAVGEQFF. The CDR3 DNA sequence: TGCAGCGTTAGGGGACTAGCGGCTGTCGGTGAGCAGTTCTTC.